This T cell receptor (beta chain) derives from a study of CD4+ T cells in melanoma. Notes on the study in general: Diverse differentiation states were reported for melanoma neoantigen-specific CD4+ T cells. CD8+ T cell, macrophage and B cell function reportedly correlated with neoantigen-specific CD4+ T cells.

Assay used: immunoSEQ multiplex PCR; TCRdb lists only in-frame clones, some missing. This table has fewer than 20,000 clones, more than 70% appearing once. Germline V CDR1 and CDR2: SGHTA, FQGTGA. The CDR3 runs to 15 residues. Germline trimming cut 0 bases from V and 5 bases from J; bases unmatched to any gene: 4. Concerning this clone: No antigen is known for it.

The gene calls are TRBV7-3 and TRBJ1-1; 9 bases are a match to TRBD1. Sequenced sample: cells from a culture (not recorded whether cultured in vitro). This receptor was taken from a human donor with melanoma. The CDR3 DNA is TGTGCCAGCAGCTTAACTGGACAGGGGTTGACTGAAGCTTTCTTT. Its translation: CASSLTGQGLTEAFF.